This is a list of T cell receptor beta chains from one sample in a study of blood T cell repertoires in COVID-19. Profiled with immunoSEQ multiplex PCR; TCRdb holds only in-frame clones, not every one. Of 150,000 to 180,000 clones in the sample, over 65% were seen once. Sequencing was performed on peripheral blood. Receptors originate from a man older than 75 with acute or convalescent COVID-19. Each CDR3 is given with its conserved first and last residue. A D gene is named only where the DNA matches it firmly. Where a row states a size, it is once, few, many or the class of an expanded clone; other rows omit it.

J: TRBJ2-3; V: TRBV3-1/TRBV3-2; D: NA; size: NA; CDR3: CASSPPHGLGEADTQYF; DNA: TGTGCCAGCAGCCCACCCCATGGATTGGGAGAGGCGGATACGCAGTATTTT
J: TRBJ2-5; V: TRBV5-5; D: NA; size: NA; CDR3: CASGVRQDQETQYF; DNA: TGTGCCAGCGGAGTCCGACAGGACCAAGAGACCCAGTACTTC
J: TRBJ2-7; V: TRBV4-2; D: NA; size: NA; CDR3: CASSQPLGGGWNEQYF; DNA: TGTGCCAGCAGCCAGCCTCTGGGGGGGGGCTGGAACGAGCAGTACTTC
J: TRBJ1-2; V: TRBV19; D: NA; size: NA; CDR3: CASSIREERGYTF; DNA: TGTGCCAGTAGTATCAGGGAAGAACGGGGCTACACCTTC
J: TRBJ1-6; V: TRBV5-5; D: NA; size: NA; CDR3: CASKFLYNSPLHF; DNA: TGTGCCAGCAAATTTCTCTATAATTCACCCCTCCACTTT
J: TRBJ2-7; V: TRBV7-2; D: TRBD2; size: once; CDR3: CASRGTSGVLYEQYF; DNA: TGTGCCAGCAGAGGGACTAGCGGGGTACTCTACGAGCAGTACTTC
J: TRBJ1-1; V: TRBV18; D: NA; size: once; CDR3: CASSGGLNTEAFF; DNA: TGTGCCAGCTCCGGAGGCTTGAACACTGAAGCTTTCTTT
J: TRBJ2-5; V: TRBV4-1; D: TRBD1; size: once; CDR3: CASSPPPGGFEGTQYF; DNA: TGCGCCAGCAGCCCCCCCCCAGGGGGCTTCGAGGGGACCCAGTACTTC
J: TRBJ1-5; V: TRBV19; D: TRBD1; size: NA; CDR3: CASSDLGTGSNQPQHF; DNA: TGTGCCAGTAGTGACCTCGGGACAGGAAGCAATCAGCCCCAGCATTTT
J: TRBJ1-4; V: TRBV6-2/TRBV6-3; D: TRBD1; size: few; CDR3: CASSPGQGATNEKLFF; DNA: TGTGCCAGCAGCCCTGGACAGGGAGCAACTAATGAAAAACTGTTTTTT
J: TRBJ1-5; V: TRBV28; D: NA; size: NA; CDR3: CASFPGASNQPQHF; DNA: TGTGCCAGCTTTCCAGGGGCTAGCAATCAGCCCCAGCATTTT
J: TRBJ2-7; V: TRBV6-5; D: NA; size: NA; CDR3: CASSPPTTFEQYF; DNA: TGTGCCAGCTCCCCCCCGACGACTTTCGAGCAGTACTTC
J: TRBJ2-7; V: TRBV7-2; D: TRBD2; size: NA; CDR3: CASSDGLAGRSYEQYF; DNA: TGTGCCAGCAGCGATGGACTAGCGGGGAGATCCTACGAGCAGTACTTC
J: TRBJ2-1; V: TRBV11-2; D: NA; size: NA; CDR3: CASSRPSNEQFF; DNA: TGTGCCAGCAGCCGTCCTAGCAATGAGCAGTTCTTC
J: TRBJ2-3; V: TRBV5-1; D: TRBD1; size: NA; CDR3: CASSLAAGGPTDTQYF; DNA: TGCGCCAGCAGCTTGGCGGCAGGGGGCCCCACAGATACGCAGTATTTT